This entry describes one T cell receptor beta chain. Its antigen remains unknown. PCR employed 60 Vbeta and 13 Jbeta primers. Using immunoSEQ multiplex PCR, the repertoire was profiled, and TCRdb retains in-frame clones only, with some absent. The sample contains approximately 100,000 clones, around 77% of which appear only once. The entry originates in a study of cytomegalovirus exposure and HLA in healthy donors. Study findings and constraints: Some V segments (TRBV6-2 and TRBV6-3 among them) were excluded as indistinguishable. Per a prior analysis, the majority of TCR beta V segments were productive roughly 90% or roughly 30% of the time.

The CDR3 runs 18 residues. CDR1 is MNHEY and CDR2 is SMNVEV in the germline V gene (reference sequence). Trimming took 4 bases from V and 0 from J, leaving 19 bases between them. The chain links TRBV27 to TRBJ1-3; D is unclear. The clonotype was recovered from a man aged 35 to 55 in good health and CMV-seropositive. Sequencing was carried out using PBMCs. The CDR3: CASSSLGVRGYSGNTIYF. The CDR3 region has the DNA TGTGCCAGCAGTTCCCTTGGGGTGCGGGGTTACTCTGGAAACACCATATATTTT.